This T cell receptor beta chain was recorded in a study of breast tumors, draining lymph nodes, adjacent tissues. The study's findings and limits: Tumor T cell lymph node origin was a supported hypothesis, not proven. The data were judged consistent with most tumor T cells coming from lymph node and expanding in tumor. Compared with lymph nodes, tumors were less diverse; compared with nontumor tissue, more.

Axillary draining lymph nodes of breast cancer patients supplied the node samples. V shed 7 bases, J shed 6 bases, and the junction held 7 bases outside the gene matches. The CDR3 is made up of 15 amino acids. Germline loops: CDR1 MNHEY, CDR2 SVGAGI. In the case of this clonotype: Its antigen is still unknown. A much larger clone differs from this one at a single base, so this may be a read error.

TCRdb re-called the multiplex PCR reads through MiXCR, storing one row per CDR3 protein. The data show 130,000 or so distinct CDR3 sequences, with about 22% seen just once and roughly 2.7% held by the top ten. Sequenced input: axillary lymph node tissue. The origin of this receptor is a female donor with breast cancer. Some clones in this sample may be carry-over from other donors' samples. The chain links TRBV6-5 to TRBJ1-6; 9 bases map to TRBD1. This CDR3 is CASIPGQGVNSPLHF. In nucleotides, the CDR3 is TGTGCCAGCATCCCGGGACAGGGCGTTAATTCACCCCTCCACTTT.